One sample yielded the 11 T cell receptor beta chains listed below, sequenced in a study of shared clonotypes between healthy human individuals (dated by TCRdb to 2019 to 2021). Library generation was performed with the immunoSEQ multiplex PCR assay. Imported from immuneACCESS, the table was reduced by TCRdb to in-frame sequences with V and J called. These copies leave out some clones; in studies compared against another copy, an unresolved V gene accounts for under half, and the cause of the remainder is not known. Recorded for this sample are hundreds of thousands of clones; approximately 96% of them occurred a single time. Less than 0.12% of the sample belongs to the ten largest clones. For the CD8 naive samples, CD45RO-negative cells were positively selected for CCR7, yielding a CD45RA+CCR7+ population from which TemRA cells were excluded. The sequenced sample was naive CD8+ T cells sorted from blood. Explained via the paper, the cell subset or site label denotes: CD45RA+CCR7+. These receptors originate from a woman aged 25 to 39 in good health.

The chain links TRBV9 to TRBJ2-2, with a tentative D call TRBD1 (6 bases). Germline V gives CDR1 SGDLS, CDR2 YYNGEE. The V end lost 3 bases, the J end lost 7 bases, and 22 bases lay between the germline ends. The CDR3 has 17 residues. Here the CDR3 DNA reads TGTGCCAGCAGCGCCCGGACCGGGACAAAAAGCGGCGGGGAGCTGTTTTTT. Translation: CASSARTGTKSGGELFF.

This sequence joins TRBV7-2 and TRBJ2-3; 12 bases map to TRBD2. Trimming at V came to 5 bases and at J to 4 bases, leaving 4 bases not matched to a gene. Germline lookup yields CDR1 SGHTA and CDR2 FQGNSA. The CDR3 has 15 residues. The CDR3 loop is CASSVTSGRADTQYF. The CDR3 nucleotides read TGTGCCAGCAGCGTGACTAGCGGGAGAGCAGATACGCAGTATTTT.

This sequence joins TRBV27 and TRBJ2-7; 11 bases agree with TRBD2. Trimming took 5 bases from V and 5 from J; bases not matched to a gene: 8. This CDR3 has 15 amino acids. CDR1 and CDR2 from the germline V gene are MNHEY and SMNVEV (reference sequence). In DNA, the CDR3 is TGTGCCAGCAGTATTAGCGGGAGGGCCTCAGACGAGCAGTACTTC. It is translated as CASSISGRASDEQYF.

Written as DNA, the CDR3 is TGTGCCAGCAGGTCTAGCGTGACCGGGGAGCTGTTTTTT. Translation: CASRSSVTGELFF. This chain links TRBV27 with TRBJ2-2; possibly TRBD2 for D (6 bases). Germline assignment: CDR1 MNHEY and CDR2 SMNVEV (reference sequence). There are 13 residues in the CDR3. V lost 6 bases, J lost 5 bases, and 10 bases lay in between.

CDR3 bases: TGTGCCAGCAGTCCCCCGACAAAAGCTAACTATGGCTACACCTTC. Encoded protein: CASSPPTKANYGYTF. V is TRBV28 and J is TRBJ1-2; no firm D call. Trimming took 5 bases from V and 0 from J, leaving 13 bases between them. The CDR3 consists of 15 residues. Germline CDR1 MDHEN, CDR2 SYDVKM.

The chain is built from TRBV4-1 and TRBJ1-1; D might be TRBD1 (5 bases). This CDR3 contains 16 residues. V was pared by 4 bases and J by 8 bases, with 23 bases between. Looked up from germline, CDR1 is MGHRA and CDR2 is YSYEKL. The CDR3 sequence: CASSPLVRARGLEAFF. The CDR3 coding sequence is TGCGCCAGCAGCCCACTAGTCCGGGCCCGGGGACTCGAAGCTTTCTTT.

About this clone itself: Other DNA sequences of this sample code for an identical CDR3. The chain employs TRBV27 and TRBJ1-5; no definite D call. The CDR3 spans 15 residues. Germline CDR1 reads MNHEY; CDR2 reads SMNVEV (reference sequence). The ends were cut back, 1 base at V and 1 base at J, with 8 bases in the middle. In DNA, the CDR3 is TGTGCCAGCAGTTTATTGGGCGGAAGCAATCAGCCCCAGCATTTT. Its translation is CASSLLGGSNQPQHF.

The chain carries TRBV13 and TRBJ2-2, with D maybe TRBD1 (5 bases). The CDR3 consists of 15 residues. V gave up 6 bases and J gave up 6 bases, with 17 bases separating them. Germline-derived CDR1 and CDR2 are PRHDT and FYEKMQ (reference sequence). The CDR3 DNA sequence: TGTGCCAGCAGTAGGCCAGGGCTTCGCCCCGGGGAGCTGTTTTTT. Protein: CASSRPGLRPGELFF. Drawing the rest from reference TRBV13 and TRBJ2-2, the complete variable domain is AAGVIQSPRHLIKEKRETATLKCYPIPRHDTVYWYQQGPGQDPQFLISFYEKMQSDKGSIPDRFSAQQFSDYHSELNMSSLELGDSALYFCASSRPGLRPGELFFGEGSRLTVL.

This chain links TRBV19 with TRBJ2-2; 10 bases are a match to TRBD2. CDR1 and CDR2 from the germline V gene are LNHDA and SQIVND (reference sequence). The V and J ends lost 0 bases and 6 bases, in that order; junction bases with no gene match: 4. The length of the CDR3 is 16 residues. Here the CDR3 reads CASSIEGLAIPGELFF. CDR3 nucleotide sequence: TGTGCCAGTAGTATAGAGGGACTAGCGATCCCCGGGGAGCTGTTTTTT.

Here the CDR3 reads CASSLALNEQFF. The CDR3 DNA follows: TGTGCCAGCAGCTTGGCTCTGAATGAGCAGTTCTTC. This sequence joins TRBV5-8 and TRBJ2-1; D gene unclear. The CDR3 contains 12 residues. Germline V gene data show CDR1 as SGHTS and CDR2 as YDEGEE. The germline V and J ends were trimmed by 0 bases and 7 bases, with 5 bases remaining between them.

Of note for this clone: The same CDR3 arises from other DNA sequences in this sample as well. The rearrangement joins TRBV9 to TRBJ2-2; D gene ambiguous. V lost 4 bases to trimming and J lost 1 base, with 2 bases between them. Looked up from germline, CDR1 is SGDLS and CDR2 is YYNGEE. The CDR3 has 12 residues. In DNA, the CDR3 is TGTGCCAGCAGCCTGAACACCGGGGAGCTGTTTTTT. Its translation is CASSLNTGELFF.